These T cell receptor beta chains were read from a single sample in a study of naive CD8 T cells in extremely preterm neonates. This table comes from immunoSEQ multiplex PCR, and its TCRdb copy is limited to in-frame clones, with some not included. The sample has over 6,000 clones, just under 98% seen once. The sequenced sample was naive CD8+ T cells from blood. The receptors stem from a human donor in good health. Both conserved end residues are part of each CDR3. D genes are given only for firm matches. The size field is filled for only some rows; it gives once, few, many or a size class.

CDR3 protein: CASSYSGNSGNTIYF
CDR3 DNA: TGTGCCAGCAGTTACTCGGGCAACTCTGGAAACACCATATATTTT
V gene: TRBV6-6
D gene: .
clone size: .
J gene: TRBJ1-3

CDR3 protein: CASSFRQANYGYTF
CDR3 DNA: TGTGCCAGCAGTTTCCGACAGGCTAACTATGGCTACACCTTC
V gene: TRBV28
D gene: .
clone size: .
J gene: TRBJ1-2

CDR3 protein: CASSATTNTGELFF
CDR3 DNA: TGTGCCAGCAGTGCCACTACGAACACCGGGGAGCTGTTTTTT
V gene: TRBV25-1
D gene: .
clone size: .
J gene: TRBJ2-2

CDR3 protein: CASSPEAGLYEQYF
CDR3 DNA: TGTGCCAGCAGCCCCGAGGCGGGACTCTACGAGCAGTACTTC
V gene: TRBV5-4
D gene: .
clone size: once
J gene: TRBJ2-7

CDR3 protein: CASSPRIAGTGELFF
CDR3 DNA: TGTGCCAGCAGCCCGCGGATAGCGGGGACCGGGGAGCTGTTTTTT
V gene: TRBV9
D gene: TRBD2
clone size: .
J gene: TRBJ2-2

CDR3 protein: CASSSHRDRAPPNYGYTF
CDR3 DNA: TGTGCCAGCAGCTCCCACCGGGACAGGGCCCCTCCTAACTATGGCTACACCTTC
V gene: TRBV7-2
D gene: TRBD1
clone size: .
J gene: TRBJ1-2

CDR3 protein: CASSQDSRRTSNQPQHF
CDR3 DNA: TGCGCCAGCAGCCAAGATTCACGTCGGACAAGCAATCAGCCCCAGCATTTT
V gene: TRBV4-1
D gene: .
clone size: .
J gene: TRBJ1-5

CDR3 protein: CASSLRGQPQHF
CDR3 DNA: TGTGCCAGCAGCTTGCGAGGGCAGCCCCAGCATTTT
V gene: TRBV5-4
D gene: .
clone size: .
J gene: TRBJ1-5

CDR3 protein: CASGIGGSSSDTQYF
CDR3 DNA: TGTGCTAGTGGTATTGGGGGGAGTTCGTCAGATACGCAGTATTTT
V gene: TRBV12-5
D gene: .
clone size: .
J gene: TRBJ2-3

CDR3 protein: CASSHSGYEQYF
CDR3 DNA: TGTGCCAGCAGTCATAGCGGGTACGAGCAGTACTTC
V gene: TRBV6-5
D gene: TRBD2
clone size: once
J gene: TRBJ2-7

CDR3 protein: CASSPDRPRDTQYF
CDR3 DNA: TGTGCCAGCAGCCCTGACAGGCCCCGGGATACCCAGTACTTC
V gene: TRBV6-5
D gene: .
clone size: .
J gene: TRBJ2-5

CDR3 protein: CASSLGGTNQPQHF
CDR3 DNA: TGTGCCAGCAGCTTAGGCGGCACCAATCAGCCCCAGCATTTT
V gene: TRBV7-9
D gene: .
clone size: .
J gene: TRBJ1-5

CDR3 protein: CASSPVSAREEGDTQYF
CDR3 DNA: TGTGCTAGCAGTCCTGTGTCTGCGCGGGAGGAAGGAGATACGCAGTATTTT
V gene: TRBV7-7
D gene: TRBD2
clone size: .
J gene: TRBJ2-3

CDR3 protein: CASSRQGGRPDTQYF
CDR3 DNA: TGTGCCAGCAGCAGACAGGGCGGTCGGCCAGATACGCAGTATTTT
V gene: TRBV27
D gene: TRBD1
clone size: .
J gene: TRBJ2-3

CDR3 protein: CASSVEGQGYTDTQYF
CDR3 DNA: TGTGCCAGCAGCGTAGAGGGACAGGGGTACACAGATACGCAGTATTTT
V gene: TRBV9
D gene: TRBD1
clone size: .
J gene: TRBJ2-3

CDR3 protein: CASSPSGYEQYF
CDR3 DNA: TGCGCCAGCAGCCCCTCAGGATACGAGCAGTACTTC
V gene: TRBV4-1
D gene: .
clone size: .
J gene: TRBJ2-7

CDR3 protein: CASSQAVRSSYNEQFF
CDR3 DNA: TGCGCCAGCAGCCAAGCGGTACGGAGCTCCTACAATGAGCAGTTCTTC
V gene: TRBV4-1
D gene: .
clone size: .
J gene: TRBJ2-1

CDR3 protein: CASSTSGGEQYF
CDR3 DNA: TGTGCCAGCAGTACCTCGGGAGGGGAGCAGTACTTC
V gene: TRBV27
D gene: TRBD2
clone size: .
J gene: TRBJ2-7

CDR3 protein: CASSYGGSSYSEQFF
CDR3 DNA: TGTGCCAGCAGTTACGGCGGGAGCTCCTACAGTGAGCAGTTCTTC
V gene: TRBV6-5
D gene: TRBD2
clone size: .
J gene: TRBJ2-1

CDR3 protein: CASSIMGTGRDEQFF
CDR3 DNA: TGTGCCAGTAGTATCATGGGGACAGGGCGGGATGAGCAGTTCTTC
V gene: TRBV19
D gene: TRBD1
clone size: once
J gene: TRBJ2-1

CDR3 protein: CASSLTGSGANVLTF
CDR3 DNA: TGTGCCAGCAGTTTAACAGGTTCTGGGGCCAACGTCCTGACTTTC
V gene: TRBV27
D gene: .
clone size: once
J gene: TRBJ2-6

CDR3 protein: CASSPRAGQGFAVNEKLFF
CDR3 DNA: TGTGCCAGCAGCCCTAGGGCGGGACAGGGATTCGCGGTTAATGAAAAACTGTTTTTT
V gene: TRBV7-9
D gene: TRBD1
clone size: .
J gene: TRBJ1-4

CDR3 protein: CASTNLMPGLNYNEQFF
CDR3 DNA: TGTGCCAGCACCAACCTAATGCCGGGACTAAACTACAATGAGCAGTTCTTC
V gene: TRBV7-6
D gene: TRBD2
clone size: .
J gene: TRBJ2-1

CDR3 protein: CASSPDTGSSADTQYF
CDR3 DNA: TGTGCCAGCAGCCCTGACACGGGGTCGAGCGCAGATACGCAGTATTTT
V gene: TRBV14
D gene: .
clone size: .
J gene: TRBJ2-3